These 15 T cell receptor beta chains came from one sample sequenced in a study of CD8 T cells in Susac syndrome. A quantity of about 0.45 to 1 ug RNA underwent reverse transcription using random hexamers. MiXCR, applied by TCRdb to the immunoSEQ multiplex PCR reads, yields one record per CDR3 protein. The sample has some 120,000 distinct CDR3 sequences, around 90% seen once; the top ten hold around 0.14%. The sample taken for sequencing was CD4+ T cells from PBMCs. These receptors all come from a human donor in good health.

This clonotype was counted once. V is TRBV12-3 or TRBV12-4 and J is TRBJ2-3; TRBD1 is a possible D gene (6 bases). This CDR3 is built from 15 residues. V shed 6 bases and J shed 1 base, with 14 bases lying between them. This CDR3 reads CASRVQGGGTDTQYF. CDR3 in DNA: TGTGCCAGCAGAGTACAGGGCGGAGGCACAGATACGCAGTATTTT.

This clonotype was observed a single time. The V and J genes are TRBV7-2 and TRBJ1-2, with 7 bases lining up with TRBD1. Trimming took 5 bases from V and 4 from J; bases not matched to a gene: 10. CDR3 length equals 15 residues. Germline V lookup: CDR1 SGHTA, CDR2 FQGNSA. CDR3 sequence: CASSVAGTDFYGYTF. CDR3 bases: TGTGCCAGCAGCGTCGCCGGGACAGACTTCTATGGCTACACCTTC.

This clonotype was seen once. The chain joins TRBV20-1 to TRBJ2-5; TRBD1 agrees at 9 bases. Looked up from germline, CDR1 is DFQATT and CDR2 is SNEGSKA (reference sequence). The CDR3 runs 12 residues. V was clipped by 5 bases and J by 3 bases; unmatched bases: 1. CDR3 in amino acids: CSAGTGKETQYF. As DNA, the CDR3 is TGCAGTGCTGGGACAGGGAAAGAGACCCAGTACTTC.

J is TRBJ2-3 and V is TRBV12-3 or TRBV12-4; 7 bases fit TRBD2. This CDR3 has 14 residues. V was clipped by 5 bases and J by 8 bases; unmatched bases: 10. The CDR3 loop is CASSSGEISVTQYF. Written as DNA, the CDR3 is TGTGCCAGCAGTAGCGGGGAGATCAGCGTTACGCAGTATTTT.

The sample holds one count of this clonotype. V and J are TRBV10-3 and TRBJ2-5; D might be TRBD1 (6 bases). Trimming removed 7 bases from V and 1 base from J, with 13 bases in between. Looked up from germline, CDR1 is ENHRY and CDR2 is SYGVKD. The CDR3 spans 14 residues. CDR3 amino acids: CAINSRDTQETQYF. Written as DNA, the CDR3 is TGTGCCATCAACAGCCGGGACACCCAAGAGACCCAGTACTTC.

V is TRBV20-1 and J is TRBJ2-2, with 10 bases aligning to TRBD1. The CDR3 is 17 amino acids. With V trimmed by 1 base and J by 3 bases, 8 bases remained unmatched. The germline CDR1 and CDR2 sequences are DFQATT and SNEGSKA (reference sequence). The CDR3 reads CSARGWEDRGHTGELFF. DNA for the CDR3: TGCAGTGCTAGAGGGTGGGAAGACAGGGGGCACACCGGGGAGCTGTTTTTT.

V is TRBV6-2 or TRBV6-3 and J is TRBJ2-7; TRBD1 is a possible D gene (5 bases). The CDR3 is 14 amino acids. Looked up from germline, CDR1 is MNHEY and CDR2 is SVGEGT. With 4 bases removed from V and 1 base from J, the gap between germline ends came to 11 bases. The CDR3 spells CASSLRQTSYEQYF. In nucleotides, the CDR3 is TGTGCCAGCAGTTTACGACAGACTTCCTACGAGCAGTACTTC.

The V call is TRBV30, the J call TRBJ1-5, with TRBD1 identical over 10 bases. Germline assignment: CDR1 GTSNPN and CDR2 SVGIG (reference sequence). Losses at the gene ends were 0 bases for V and 3 bases for J; bases not matched to a gene: 2. The CDR3 runs 15 residues. DNA of the CDR3: TGTGCCTGGAGTGTAGGGACAGGGGTCAATCAGCCCCAGCATTTT. This encodes CAWSVGTGVNQPQHF.

This clonotype was seen just once. V is TRBV15 and J is TRBJ2-1, with D tentatively TRBD1 (5 bases). From germline, CDR1 is LNHNV and CDR2 YYDKDF (reference sequence). V shed 1 base and J shed 0 bases, with 7 bases lying between them. This CDR3 spans 15 amino acids. The CDR3 is CATSRGGYSYNEQFF. In DNA, the CDR3 is TGTGCCACCAGCAGAGGGGGCTACTCCTACAATGAGCAGTTCTTC.

The gene calls are TRBV2 and TRBJ1-4; D unresolved. Germline CDR1 and CDR2: SNHLY and FYNNEI. V was trimmed by 10 bases and J by 9 bases, leaving 12 bases between them. CDR3 size: 11 residues. The CDR3 here is CATYSGQKLFF. The DNA of the CDR3 is TGTGCCACCTATTCCGGGCAAAAACTGTTTTTT.

This chain uses TRBV5-4 with TRBJ1-1; TRBD1 matches 11 bases. The CDR3 runs to 16 residues. Germline lookup yields CDR1 SGHNT and CDR2 YYREEE (reference sequence). Trimming at V came to 0 bases and at J to 2 bases, leaving 3 bases not matched to a gene. The CDR3 is CASSLGDRGFNTEAFF. CDR3 nucleotide sequence: TGTGCCAGCAGCTTGGGGGACAGGGGGTTCAACACTGAAGCTTTCTTT.

This chain connects TRBV20-1 to TRBJ1-1; TRBD1 aligns across 10 bases. CDR1 and CDR2 (germline): DFQATT, SNEGSKA (reference sequence). Trimming at V came to 6 bases and at J to 5 bases, leaving 15 bases not matched to a gene. The length of the CDR3 is 16 residues. The CDR3 protein is CSARPDRGRLKTEAFF. In DNA form, the CDR3 reads TGCAGTGCAAGACCCGACAGGGGGCGACTCAAAACTGAAGCTTTCTTT.

The gene calls are TRBV7-2 and TRBJ2-7, with no clear D. CDR3 length equals 12 residues. Germline lookup yields CDR1 SGHTA and CDR2 FQGNSA. The V end was cut by 1 base, the J end by 2 bases, with 3 bases between. CDR3 DNA sequence: TGTGCCAGCAGCTTAGGGACCTACGAGCAGTACTTC. It translates to CASSLGTYEQYF.

This clonotype was observed once. The V and J genes are TRBV30 and TRBJ2-7; D may be TRBD1 (6 bases). The V end was cut by 2 bases, the J end by 5 bases, with 16 bases between. There are 14 residues in the CDR3. CDR1 is GTSNPN and CDR2 is SVGIG in the germline V gene (reference sequence). The CDR3 loop reads CAWSRLQGIDEQYF. DNA for the CDR3: TGTGCCTGGAGTCGACTCCAGGGGATAGACGAGCAGTACTTC.

This rearrangement joins TRBV20-1 to TRBJ2-3, with 9 bases lining up with TRBD2. Germline V gene data show CDR1 as DFQATT and CDR2 as SNEGSKA (reference sequence). V shed 6 bases and J 3 bases; nucleotides not matched to a gene: 13. The CDR3 extends over 16 amino acids. The CDR3, as DNA: TGCAGTGCGTTACCAAGCGGGGGGTCTTGGACAGATACGCAGTATTTT. Its translation is CSALPSGGSWTDTQYF.